This T cell receptor (beta chain) was found in a study of blood T cell repertoires in COVID-19. Study overall: PBMCs, B-cell-depleted T cells, or T cells were the source of the cDNA or gDNA that made up the material.

TCRdb keeps only in-frame clones here, not all; method: immunoSEQ multiplex PCR. Here the sample spans 46,000 or so clones, roughly nine tenths being singletons. The germline V gene encodes CDR1 MDHEN and CDR2 SYDVKM. J lost 7 bases, V lost 6 bases, and 7 bases had no gene match. There are 14 residues in the CDR3. This receptor was obtained from a man aged 65 to 85 with active COVID-19. The rearrangement links TRBV28 to TRBJ2-4; 9 nucleotides agree with TRBD1. The sequencing input was peripheral blood. In nucleotides, the CDR3 is TGTGCCAGCAGGGGAACAGGGGGCTTGAACATTCAGTACTTC. This gives the protein CASRGTGGLNIQYF. The whole variable domain, remainder taken from reference TRBV28 and TRBJ2-4, is DVKVTQSSRYLVKRTGEKVFLECVQDMDHENMFWYRQDPGLGLRLIYFSYDVKMKEKGDIPEGYSVSREKKERFSLILESASTNQTSMYLCASRGTGGLNIQYFGAGTRLSVL.